These 13 T cell receptor beta chains share one sample of origin, sequenced in a study of identical twins. TCRdb re-derived calls from the 5' RACE reads in MiXCR, one entry per CDR3 protein. Here the sample spans 450,000 to 650,000 distinct CDR3 sequences, roughly 15% being singletons. A further study also used this sample, focusing on yellow fever vaccine responses in identical twins.

Source material: CD4+ T cells sorted from blood. The receptors shown here come from a woman aged 18-35 years in good health.

This clonotype occurred a few times. The chain has TRBV3-1 and TRBJ2-5; D possibly corresponds to TRBD1 (5 bases). Germline loops: CDR1 LGHDT, CDR2 YNNKEL (reference sequence). The CDR3 runs to 14 residues. V lost 3 bases to trimming and J lost 1 base, with 9 bases between them. The DNA for the CDR3 is TGTGCCAGCAGCCAGACAGCTCCCCAAGAGACCCAGTACTTC. The encoded protein is CASSQTAPQETQYF.

The rearrangement links TRBV20-1 to TRBJ2-1; D unresolved. CDR1 DFQATT and CDR2 SNEGSKA come from the germline V gene (reference sequence). CDR3 length: 17 residues. Trimming shortened V by 5 bases and J by 4 bases, and 24 bases separated the two germline ends. The chain's CDR3 is CSAGNSDPPTAYNEQFF. In DNA, the CDR3 is TGCAGTGCTGGGAACTCCGACCCTCCCACGGCTTACAATGAGCAGTTCTTC.

V usage is TRBV6-2 or TRBV6-3 and J usage is TRBJ2-7, with 8 bases fitting TRBD2. There are 13 residues in the CDR3. The junction had 8 bases not matched to a gene; V was cut back by 6 bases and J by 7 bases. Per the germline V gene, CDR1 is MNHEY and CDR2 is SVGEGT. CDR3 nucleotide sequence: TGTGCCAGCAGGGGAACGGCGGGAGGTGAGCAGTACTTC. Translated: CASRGTAGGEQYF.

The chain uses TRBV28 and TRBJ2-7; 8 nucleotides align to TRBD2. From germline, CDR1 is MDHEN and CDR2 SYDVKM. CDR3 length: 15 amino acids. The junction had 10 bases not matched to a gene; V was cut back by 7 bases and J by 2 bases. In nucleotides, the CDR3 is TGTGCCAGCAATTCCGGGGGGGGGTCGCCCTACGAGCAGTACTTC. Amino acids: CASNSGGGSPYEQYF.

This clonotype was counted at least ten times. The rearrangement links TRBV15 to TRBJ2-3; 15 bases align to TRBD2. Germline trimming cut 2 bases from V and 5 bases from J; bases unmatched to any gene: 8. Germline values: CDR1 LNHNV, CDR2 YYDKDF (reference sequence). This CDR3 region has 18 residues. CDR3 nucleotide sequence: TGTGCCACCAGCAGATCCGGACTAGCGGGGGGGCAGATAGATACGCAGTATTTT. Residues: CATSRSGLAGGQIDTQYF.

Only a few counts were recorded for this clonotype. A read error may produce the germline difference seen at one junction end. The rearrangement joins TRBV14 to TRBJ1-1, with TRBD1 matching 7 bases. The CDR3 covers 14 residues. Germline V lookup: CDR1 SGHDN, CDR2 FVKESK. The CDR3 DNA reads TGTGCCAGCAGGAAACAGGGGTTGGCCACTGAAGTTTTCTTT. It is translated as CASRKQGLATEVFF.

The J gene is TRBJ2-7, the V gene TRBV20-1, with D possibly TRBD1 on 5 matching bases. The ends were cut back, 6 bases at V and 6 bases at J, with 12 bases in the middle. The CDR3 contains 11 residues. Germline V gene lookup returns CDR1 DFQATT and CDR2 SNEGSKA (reference sequence). This chain's CDR3 is CSATGFPEQYV. CDR3 bases: TGCAGTGCAACAGGATTTCCCGAGCAGTACGTC.

The V and J genes are TRBV5-6 and TRBJ2-7; TRBD2 might be the D (6 bases). The CDR3 covers 16 residues. V lost 4 bases and J 1 base, leaving 18 bases between the germline ends. Germline lookup yields CDR1 SGHDT and CDR2 YYEEEE. CDR3 region: CASSAGRTYESYEQYF. CDR3 DNA: TGTGCCAGCAGCGCGGGACGGACGTACGAATCCTACGAGCAGTACTTC.

This clonotype was counted many times. J is TRBJ2-5 and V is TRBV11-2; D is uncertain. Germline values: CDR1 SGHAT, CDR2 FQNNGV. This CDR3 comprises 11 residues. V was shortened by 2 bases and J by 5 bases, with 3 bases between the two germline ends. CDR3 residues: CASSLYETQYF. CDR3 nucleotide sequence: TGTGCCAGCAGCTTATATGAGACCCAGTACTTC.

This clonotype occurred a few times. The chain is built from TRBV7-2 and TRBJ2-4; D gene unclear. V was shortened by 2 bases and J by 1 base, with 6 bases between the two germline ends. CDR1 is SGHTA and CDR2 is FQGNSA in the germline V gene. The CDR3 extends over 14 amino acids. The CDR3 protein is CASSLSVAKNIQYF. In nucleotides, the CDR3 is TGTGCCAGCAGCTTATCTGTCGCCAAAAACATTCAGTACTTC.

The rearrangement joins TRBV28 to TRBJ2-6, with D perhaps TRBD1 or TRBD2 (5 bases each). Per germline, CDR1 MDHEN and CDR2 SYDVKM. V lost 4 bases, J lost 1 base, and 11 bases lay in between. The CDR3 has 16 residues. The CDR3 DNA reads TGTGCCAGCAGTTCCGGGACGACGTCTGGGGCCAACGTCCTGACTTTC. This translates into CASSSGTTSGANVLTF. Combining the CDR3 with reference TRBV28 and TRBJ2-6 gives the whole variable domain DVKVTQSSRYLVKRTGEKVFLECVQDMDHENMFWYRQDPGLGLRLIYFSYDVKMKEKGDIPEGYSVSREKKERFSLILESASTNQTSMYLCASSSGTTSGANVLTFGAGSRLTVL.

In this sample, this clonotype turned up a few times. This chain uses TRBV29-1 with TRBJ2-2; no clear D gene. The CDR3 is 15 amino acids. Trimming stripped 6 bases from V and 2 bases from J, with 16 bases between. The germline V gene has CDR1 SQVTM and CDR2 ANQGSEA. This CDR3 reads CSVKGPGDNTGELFF. In nucleotides, the CDR3 is TGCAGCGTGAAGGGCCCCGGCGATAACACCGGGGAGCTGTTTTTT.

The J gene is TRBJ2-1, the V gene TRBV27, with TRBD2 matching over 7 bases. With V trimmed by 6 bases and J by 2 bases, 4 bases remained unmatched. Looked up from germline, CDR1 is MNHEY and CDR2 is SMNVEV (reference sequence). This CDR3 contains 14 residues. The CDR3 DNA follows: TGTGCCAGCAGAAAAGCGGGAACCTACAATGAGCAGTTCTTC. This translates into CASRKAGTYNEQFF.